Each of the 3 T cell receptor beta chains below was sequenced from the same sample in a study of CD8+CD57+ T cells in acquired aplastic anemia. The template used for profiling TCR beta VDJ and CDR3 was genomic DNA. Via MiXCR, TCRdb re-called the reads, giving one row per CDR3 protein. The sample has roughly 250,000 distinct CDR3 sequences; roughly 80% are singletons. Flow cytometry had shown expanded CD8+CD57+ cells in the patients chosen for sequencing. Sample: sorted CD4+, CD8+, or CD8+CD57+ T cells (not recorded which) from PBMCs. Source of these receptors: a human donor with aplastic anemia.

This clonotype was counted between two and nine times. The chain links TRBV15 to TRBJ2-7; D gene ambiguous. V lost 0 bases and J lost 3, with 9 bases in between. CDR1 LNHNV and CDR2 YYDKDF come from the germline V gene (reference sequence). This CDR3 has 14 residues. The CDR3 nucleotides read TGTGCCACCAGCAGAGATCGAGAACTCTACGAGCAGTACTTC. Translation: CATSRDRELYEQYF.

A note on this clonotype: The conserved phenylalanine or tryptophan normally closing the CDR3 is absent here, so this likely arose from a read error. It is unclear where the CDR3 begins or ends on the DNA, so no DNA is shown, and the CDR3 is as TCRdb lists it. The CDR3 spells CASSPATGDHTDTL. The chain joins TRBV7-9 to TRBJ2-3; the DNA was not used to check the table's D call, TRBD1. Germline lookup yields CDR1 SEHNR and CDR2 FQNEAQ (reference sequence). The CDR3 is 14 amino acids long, termini counted.

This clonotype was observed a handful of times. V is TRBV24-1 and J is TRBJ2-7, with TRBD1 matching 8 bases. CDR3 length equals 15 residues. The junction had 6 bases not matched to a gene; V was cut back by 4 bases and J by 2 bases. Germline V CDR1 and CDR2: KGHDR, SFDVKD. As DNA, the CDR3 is TGTGCCACCAGTGAAACCGGGACAGGAACCTACGAGCAGTACTTC. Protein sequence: CATSETGTGTYEQYF.